The 18 T cell receptor beta chains below all came from one sample that was sequenced in a study of OX40 agonist ivuxolimab in advanced cancers. The protocol was immunoSEQ multiplex PCR, while the TCRdb copy is restricted to in-frame clones and leaves out a portion. The sample carries about 86,000 clones, roughly 90% recorded once. The sample was CD4+ or CD8+ T cells sorted from blood, taken in a trial of the OX40 agonist ivuxolimab. These receptors all come from an adult with an advanced solid tumor such as melanoma, head and neck, liver or kidney cancer.

This chain links TRBV28 with TRBJ2-1; D unclear. The germline V gene has CDR1 MDHEN and CDR2 SYDVKM. The V end lost 6 bases, the J end lost 4 bases, and 16 bases lay between the germline ends. The CDR3 spans 15 residues. The CDR3 region is CASRPPVNVYNEQFF. For the CDR3, the DNA is TGTGCCAGCAGACCCCCCGTGAACGTTTACAATGAGCAGTTCTTC.

The rearrangement uses TRBV11-2 and TRBJ2-1; 13 nucleotides agree with TRBD2. The CDR3 covers 14 residues. The V gene end was trimmed by 5 bases and the J gene end by 7 bases; junction bases not matched to a gene: 2. Germline lookup yields CDR1 SGHAT and CDR2 FQNNGV. The CDR3 protein is CASSPGLAGNEQFF. CDR3 in DNA: TGTGCCAGCAGCCCGGGACTAGCGGGGAATGAGCAGTTCTTC.

The chain has TRBV6-5 and TRBJ1-1; the match to TRBD1 covers 8 bases. The CDR3 loop spans 13 amino acids. V shed 6 bases and J 8 bases; nucleotides not matched to a gene: 8. Germline CDR1 and CDR2: MNHEY and SVGAGI. The CDR3 nucleotides read TGTGCCAGCAGCCCCCAGGGGGCTAGCGAAGCTTTCTTT. Translation gives CASSPQGASEAFF.

The rearrangement links TRBV28 to TRBJ2-7; possibly TRBD2 for D (6 bases). V was trimmed by 6 bases and J by 8 bases, leaving 26 bases between them. The CDR3 length is 16 residues. CDR1 is MDHEN, CDR2 SYDVKM, per germline. CDR3 DNA sequence: TGTGCCAGCAGACTAGCCCGGGGCTTCATTTTCATCCAGCAGTACTTC. Residues: CASRLARGFIFIQQYF.

The chain employs TRBV10-2 and TRBJ1-5; D remains unclear. The CDR3 spans 14 residues. Trimming removed 6 bases at V and 7 bases at J, with 16 bases between. CDR1 and CDR2 (germline): WSHSY, SAAADI. The CDR3 DNA reads as TGCGCCAGCAGCGCCATTGGGTCTGGCCAGCCCCAGCATTTT. This codes for CASSAIGSGQPQHF.

This clone was observed many times. The chain combines TRBV7-2 with TRBJ2-1, with 9 bases lining up with TRBD2. The CDR3 sequence is 16 residues long. The trim removed 0 bases at V and 4 bases at J, leaving 4 bases unmatched. The germline gives CDR1 SGHTA, CDR2 FQGNSA. Here the CDR3 reads CASSLAFTSGYNEQFF. The CDR3 DNA reads TGTGCCAGCAGCTTAGCGTTTACTAGCGGGTACAATGAGCAGTTCTTC.

V is TRBV28 and J is TRBJ1-4; D gene unclear. Trimming pared 6 bases from V and 4 bases from J, leaving 12 bases between. The CDR3 runs to 14 residues. Germline CDR1 reads MDHEN; CDR2 reads SYDVKM. The CDR3 bases are TGTGCCAGCAGCTCGGATCAACTTAATGAAAAACTGTTTTTT. Translated: CASSSDQLNEKLFF.

Note on this clone: The identical CDR3 is also encoded by other nucleotide sequences in the sample. The chain combines TRBV18 with TRBJ2-5, with D uncertain. Trimming pared 3 bases from V and 5 bases from J, leaving 7 bases between. Germline V gene sequence: CDR1 KGHSH, CDR2 LQKENI. There are 12 residues in the CDR3. CDR3 sequence reads: CASSPGLETQYF. The CDR3 DNA follows: TGTGCCAGCTCACCGGGATTGGAGACCCAGTACTTC.

There are a few counts of this clone. The chain is built from TRBV7-9 and TRBJ1-4, with D unresolved. Germline-derived CDR1 and CDR2 are SEHNR and FQNEAQ (reference sequence). The CDR3 sequence is 15 residues long. V was cut by 5 bases and J by 2 bases, with 12 bases left in between. CDR3 protein: CASSTLYRTNEKLFF. The DNA for the CDR3 is TGTGCCAGCAGCACCCTGTACCGTACTAATGAAAAACTGTTTTTT. The whole variable domain, filled in from reference TRBV7-9 and TRBJ1-4, reads DTGVSQNPRHKITKRGQNVTFRCDPISEHNRLYWYRQTLGQGPEFLTYFQNEAQLEKSRLLSDRFSAERPKGSFSTLEIQRTEQGDSAMYLCASSTLYRTNEKLFFGSGTQLSVL.

This clone was seen more than once but under ten times. The V gene is TRBV5-4, the J gene TRBJ1-5; D may be TRBD1 (6 bases). V shed 0 bases and J shed 5 bases, with 12 bases lying between them. Germline CDR1 reads SGHNT; CDR2 reads YYREEE (reference sequence). The CDR3 covers 15 residues. The CDR3 DNA is TGTGCCAGCAGCTTGGGACCAAAGGGGGATCAGCCCCAGCATTTT. It codes for CASSLGPKGDQPQHF.

The chain carries TRBV5-4 and TRBJ2-1, with D unresolved. The germline V gene encodes CDR1 SGHNT and CDR2 YYREEE (reference sequence). Trimming removed 2 bases at V and 7 bases at J, with 13 bases between. This CDR3 region has 14 residues. CDR3 coding DNA: TGTGCCAGCAGCTTTATGGGTACAAGGAATGAGCAGTTCTTC. Encoded protein: CASSFMGTRNEQFF.

J is TRBJ1-1 and V is TRBV19; 8 positions match TRBD1. There are 15 residues in the CDR3. With 0 bases clipped from V and 0 bases from J, the junction kept 0 bases outside the gene matches. Germline lookup yields CDR1 LNHDA and CDR2 SQIVND (reference sequence). Here the CDR3 DNA reads TGTGCCAGTAGTATAGAGGACAGGGTGAACACTGAAGCTTTCTTT. Amino acids: CASSIEDRVNTEAFF. Combining the CDR3 with reference TRBV19 and TRBJ1-1 gives the whole variable domain DGGITQSPKYLFRKEGQNVTLSCEQNLNHDAMYWYRQDPGQGLRLIYYSQIVNDFQKGDIAEGYSVSREKKESFPLTVTSAQKNPTAFYLCASSIEDRVNTEAFFGQGTRLTVV.

The chain links TRBV28 to TRBJ2-7; tentative D call: TRBD1 (5 bases). This CDR3 spans 13 amino acids. With 4 bases removed from V and 7 bases from J, the gap between germline ends came to 14 bases. Germline-derived CDR1 and CDR2 are MDHEN and SYDVKM. Here the CDR3 reads CASSSGFLREQYF. The CDR3 region has the DNA TGTGCCAGCAGTTCAGGGTTCTTAAGAGAGCAGTACTTC.

The chain employs TRBV28 and TRBJ2-7, with 11 positions matching TRBD2. CDR1 MDHEN and CDR2 SYDVKM come from the germline V gene. CDR3 length: 14 amino acids. The J segment lost 2 bases and the V segment lost 5 bases, leaving 2 bases of the junction unmatched. The CDR3 loop reads CASSISGRAYEQYF. The DNA for the CDR3 is TGTGCCAGCAGTATTAGCGGGAGGGCCTACGAGCAGTACTTC.

This clone was recorded only once. The gene calls are TRBV2 and TRBJ2-2; unclear D gene. The V and J ends lost 7 bases and 4 bases respectively, with 10 bases between them. Per germline, CDR1 SNHLY and CDR2 FYNNEI. The CDR3 contains 13 residues. The CDR3 reads CASTQNPTGELFF. CDR3 DNA sequence: TGTGCCAGCACCCAGAATCCCACCGGGGAGCTGTTTTTT.

The chain combines TRBV7-3 with TRBJ2-7; the D gene is possibly TRBD2 (6 bases). Germline values: CDR1 SGHTA, CDR2 FQGTGA. The CDR3 has 13 residues. V was pared by 5 bases and J by 7 bases, with 15 bases between. CDR3 amino acids: CASSPQGAGEQYF. The CDR3 nucleotides read TGTGCCAGCAGCCCCCAAGGGGCGGGGGAGCAGTACTTC.

The count of this clone is one. The rearrangement uses TRBV2 and TRBJ2-1, with 10 bases fitting TRBD2. The germline gives CDR1 SNHLY, CDR2 FYNNEI. Trimming took 11 bases from V and 8 from J; bases not matched to a gene: 21. CDR3 length: 17 amino acids. CDR3 DNA sequence: TGTGCCGGCGGAGTGGCCCTAGCGGGAGTTCGGCGGGATGAGCAGTTCTTC. Its protein is CAGGVALAGVRRDEQFF.

This chain connects TRBV2 to TRBJ1-1; 12 nucleotides agree with TRBD1. Germline V gives CDR1 SNHLY, CDR2 FYNNEI. With V trimmed by 6 bases and J by 5 bases, 1 base remained unmatched. The CDR3 is made up of 13 amino acids. DNA of the CDR3: TGTGCCAGCAGGGGACAGGGGGCGACTGAAGCTTTCTTT. Translating it yields CASRGQGATEAFF.